The present T cell receptor (beta chain) was sequenced within a study of T cell repertoires and HLA-DP antigens. Study as a whole: DNA input averaged about 220 ng in sorted CD137+CD4+ and about 1,200 ng in pre-culture CD4+. The study, taken as a whole, reports: Against one allele, clones undetected before culture averaged roughly 35%; against the other, 50.6%.

Regarding this clone: Its matching antigen is unknown.

The CDR3 is 17 amino acids. V dropped 3 bases and J dropped 6; count of bases not matched to a gene: 7. Germline assignment: CDR1 MNHNS and CDR2 SASEGT. Primers targeted 54 TRBV and 13 TRBJ segments. TCRdb's table, derived via immunoSEQ multiplex PCR, lists solely in-frame clones and lacks some. The sample includes 75,000 to 90,000 clones, roughly 86% of them seen just once. The sample was CD4+ T cells from PBMCs. The gene calls are TRBV6-1 and TRBJ2-3; 15 bases are a match to TRBD2. This TCR derives from a man aged 50 to 60 in good health and CMV-seronegative. CDR3 in DNA: TGTGCCAGCAGTGAGGGGACTAGCGGGGGGTTGGTGGATACGCAGTATTTT. Amino acids: CASSEGTSGGLVDTQYF.